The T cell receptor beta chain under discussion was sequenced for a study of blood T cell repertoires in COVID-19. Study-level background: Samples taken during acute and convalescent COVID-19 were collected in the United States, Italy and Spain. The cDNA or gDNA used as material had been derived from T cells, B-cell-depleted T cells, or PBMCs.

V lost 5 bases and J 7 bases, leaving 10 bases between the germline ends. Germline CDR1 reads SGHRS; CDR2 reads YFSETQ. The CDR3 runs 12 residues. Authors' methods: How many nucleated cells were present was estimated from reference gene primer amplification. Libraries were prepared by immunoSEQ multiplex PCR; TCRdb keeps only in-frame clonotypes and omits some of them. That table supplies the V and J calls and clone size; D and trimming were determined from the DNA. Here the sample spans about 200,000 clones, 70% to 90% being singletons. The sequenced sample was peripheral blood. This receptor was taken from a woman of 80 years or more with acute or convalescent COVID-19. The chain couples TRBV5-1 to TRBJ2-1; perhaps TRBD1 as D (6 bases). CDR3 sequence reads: CASRGAKNEQFF. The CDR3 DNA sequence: TGCGCCAGCAGGGGGGCCAAGAATGAGCAGTTCTTC.